The clone carrying this T cell receptor (beta chain) was seen a handful of times. Its antigen is not known. Germline CDR1 SGHTA, CDR2 FQGNSA. V was trimmed by 5 bases and J by 14 bases, leaving 22 bases between them. The CDR3 spans 15 residues. TCRdb called the reads again in MiXCR, with one record for every CDR3 protein. The table lists around 100,000 distinct CDR3 sequences, about 33% of them singletons. This record belongs to a study of T cell repertoires in cytomegalovirus infection. Study-level background: TCR beta signatures that were public indicated CMV infection and matching HLA type. General study results and limits: What dominated the ex vivo response were HLA-C-restricted CMV-specific TCR beta clonotypes. Cumulative frequency of public TCR beta families picked out carriers of CMV plus the relevant HLA.

This chain joins TRBV7-2 and TRBJ1-6; D not resolved. Sample: CD8+ T cells from cultured PBMCs, taken from culture after CMV antigen stimulation. This TCR was sampled from a human donor in good health (CMV status not recorded). Some clones in this sample may be carry-over from other donors' samples. Written as DNA, the CDR3 is TGTGCCAGCAGCCTTAGCTCAGGATCACCCCGCTCCCTCCACTTT. Its translation is CASSLSSGSPRSLHF.